These 15 T cell receptor beta chains were sequenced from one sample in a study of response to subunit inactivated influenza vaccine. Via MiXCR, TCRdb re-called the RT-PCR reads, giving one row per CDR3 protein. This sample has 500,000 to 600,000 distinct CDR3 sequences; about 7.6% occur once, and the top ten carry 10% to 15%. Here the sequenced sample was PBMCs from blood, taken about 23 months after vaccination. These receptors came from a man in his fifties or sixties who received an inactivated influenza vaccine.

The chain links TRBV29-1 to TRBJ2-7, with D unclear. CDR1 and CDR2 from the germline V gene are SQVTM and ANQGSEA. Trimming removed 7 bases at V and 3 bases at J, with 10 bases between. The CDR3 is 11 residues long. CDR3 nucleotide sequence: TGCAGCGGTGAGATGAACTACGAGCAGTACTTC. Protein sequence: CSGEMNYEQYF.

This clonotype was recorded at least ten times. V and J are TRBV24-1 and TRBJ2-1; D possibly corresponds to TRBD1 (6 bases). The CDR3 length is 11 residues. Between the trimmed V and J ends, which lost 7 bases and 7 bases, there was a span of 7 bases. From germline, CDR1 is KGHDR and CDR2 SFDVKD. The CDR3 coding sequence is TGTGCCACCAGGGACAGTAATGAGCAGTTCTTC. Its translation is CATRDSNEQFF.

This clonotype was seen many times. This chain links TRBV6-5 with TRBJ2-1; possibly TRBD1 for D (5 bases). V was cut by 0 bases and J by 9 bases, with 12 bases left in between. Germline V gives CDR1 MNHEY, CDR2 SVGAGI. The CDR3 totals 14 residues. The CDR3 spells CASSYSTVRREQFF. CDR3 in DNA: TGTGCCAGCAGTTACTCGACAGTACGGCGTGAGCAGTTCTTC.

This clonotype came up a few times. The chain is built from TRBV11-2 and TRBJ2-7; unclear D gene. Trimming stripped 10 bases from V and 2 bases from J, with 0 bases between. The CDR3 sequence is 8 residues long. CDR1 is SGHAT and CDR2 is FQNNGV in the germline V gene. The CDR3 region is CATYEQYF. DNA of the CDR3: TGTGCCACCTACGAGCAGTACTTC.

The chain joins TRBV28 to TRBJ1-3; the D is unclear. The CDR3 length is 13 residues. Germline V CDR1 and CDR2: MDHEN, SYDVKM. Trimming took 7 bases from V and 4 from J, leaving 11 bases between them. The CDR3 sequence: CASTAGFGNTIYF. DNA of the CDR3: TGTGCCAGCACGGCCGGGTTCGGAAACACCATATATTTT.

This clonotype was seen a few times. V gene TRBV20-1 combines with J gene TRBJ2-7; perhaps TRBD2 as D (6 bases). V lost 6 bases and J 7 bases, leaving 28 bases between the germline ends. This CDR3 has 16 amino acids. The germline V gene has CDR1 DFQATT and CDR2 SNEGSKA (reference sequence). In DNA form, the CDR3 reads TGCAGTGCCCAAGATCGGCGGAGGTCCGGGACTTCAGAGCAGTACTTC. It encodes CSAQDRRRSGTSEQYF.

This clonotype was observed at least ten times. The chain has TRBV5-1 and TRBJ2-5; 7 nucleotides agree with TRBD2. With V trimmed by 4 bases and J by 0 bases, 6 bases remained unmatched. The CDR3 is 15 amino acids. Germline lookup yields CDR1 SGHRS and CDR2 YFSETQ. DNA for the CDR3: TGCGCCAGCAGCCGGTGGGGGGGATACCAAGAGACCCAGTACTTC. This codes for CASSRWGGYQETQYF. Full variable domain (rest looked up from reference TRBV5-1 and TRBJ2-5): KAGVTQTPRYLIKTRGQQVTLSCSPISGHRSVSWYQQTPGQGLQFLFEYFSETQRNKGNFPGRFSGRQFSNSRSEMNVSTLELGDSALYLCASSRWGGYQETQYFGPGTRLLVL.

Ten or more counts support this clonotype. V usage is TRBV7-9 and J usage is TRBJ2-5; D possibly matches TRBD1 or TRBD2 (6 bases each). This CDR3 is built from 14 residues. Between the trimmed V and J ends, which lost 1 base and 5 bases, there was a span of 11 bases. Germline loops: CDR1 SEHNR, CDR2 FQNEAQ (reference sequence). The CDR3 coding sequence is TGTGCCAGCAGCTTAGTCGGGGGCTCGGAGACCCAGTACTTC. This codes for CASSLVGGSETQYF.

In its sample, this clonotype was seen many times. V and J are TRBV7-2 and TRBJ2-1; D gene ambiguous. Trimming pared 5 bases from V and 7 bases from J, leaving 6 bases between. CDR1 and CDR2 from the germline V gene are SGHTA and FQGNSA. The CDR3 is 11 amino acids. CDR3 residues: CASSNLNEQFF. The DNA of the CDR3 is TGTGCCAGCAGCAACCTAAATGAGCAGTTCTTC.

In its sample, this clonotype was seen a few times. The chain has TRBV20-1 and TRBJ2-1; 13 bases are shared with TRBD2. The CDR3 is made up of 14 amino acids. Trimming at V came to 4 bases and at J to 6 bases, leaving 3 bases not matched to a gene. Germline V CDR1 and CDR2: DFQATT, SNEGSKA (reference sequence). The CDR3 is CSAIGLAGVNEQFF. Here the CDR3 DNA reads TGCAGTGCTATAGGACTAGCGGGAGTCAATGAGCAGTTCTTC.

In nucleotides, the CDR3 is TGCAGTGCTAGGAGAGTACCGAAGAACACTGAAGCTTTCTTT. Translation gives CSARRVPKNTEAFF. The V and J genes are TRBV20-1 and TRBJ1-1; D remains unclear. The CDR3 covers 14 residues. The V and J ends lost 3 bases and 1 base respectively, with 12 bases between them. The germline CDR1 and CDR2 sequences are DFQATT and SNEGSKA (reference sequence).

Ten or more counts support this clonotype. J is TRBJ2-2 and V is TRBV24-1, with TRBD1 matching over 8 bases. Unmatched junction bases numbered 7, after V lost 4 bases and J lost 4 bases. Germline CDR1 KGHDR, CDR2 SFDVKD. The CDR3 runs 16 residues. The CDR3 bases are TGTGCCACCAGTGACTCTGGACAGGGTATCACCGGGGAGCTGTTTTTT. Translating gives CATSDSGQGITGELFF.

This chain connects TRBV5-1 to TRBJ1-2; weak D call: TRBD1 (5 bases). The V gene's germline CDR1 is SGHRS and CDR2 YFSETQ. V lost 6 bases, J lost 0 bases, and 18 bases lay in between. The CDR3 loop spans 16 amino acids. CDR3 in DNA: TGCGCCAGCACCCAAGACCCGGGGACCCCTAACTATGGCTACACCTTC. Translating gives CASTQDPGTPNYGYTF.

This clonotype was recorded a few times. The genes are TRBV14 and TRBJ1-1; D remains ambiguous. The CDR3 sequence is 12 residues long. Germline loops: CDR1 SGHDN, CDR2 FVKESK. V lost 0 bases and J 9 bases, leaving 8 bases between the germline ends. CDR3 region: CASSQDAGQAFF. The CDR3 bases are TGTGCCAGCAGCCAAGACGCCGGTCAAGCTTTCTTT.

A few counts support this clonotype. The CDR3 bases are TGTGCCAGCAGCTTAGGACTAGCGGCCGGAGAGACCCAGTACTTC. This translates into CASSLGLAAGETQYF. V is TRBV7-2 and J is TRBJ2-5, with 9 bases aligning to TRBD2. CDR1 SGHTA and CDR2 FQGNSA come from the germline V gene. Trimming took 1 base from V and 4 from J; bases not matched to a gene: 4. CDR3 length: 15 amino acids.